This TCR beta chain was documented in a study of PD-L1 blockade in urothelial cancer. V lost 4 bases and J lost 2, with 6 bases in between. The germline CDR1 and CDR2 sequences are SGHVS and FQNEAQ. This CDR3 spans 13 amino acids. The protocol was immunoSEQ multiplex PCR, while the TCRdb copy is restricted to in-frame clones and leaves out a portion. This sample has around 130,000 clones, with less than 85% found just once. Time point given: pretreatment peripheral blood. Here the sequenced sample was PBMCs, taken around atezolizumab (anti-PD-L1) treatment. This chain connects TRBV7-8 to TRBJ1-5; no clear D. The sequence was collected from a man aged 50-60 years with urothelial cancer. The CDR3 is CASSWQGNQPQHF. The CDR3 DNA reads TGTGCCAGCAGCTGGCAGGGCAATCAGCCCCAGCATTTT.